The 24 T cell receptor beta chains below were found in one sample sequenced in a study of blood T cell repertoires in COVID-19. Data came from immunoSEQ multiplex PCR; TCRdb stores just in-frame clones and leaves some out. The sample carries approximately 210,000 clones, about four fifths recorded once. The sequenced material came from PBMCs or T cells enriched from blood (not recorded which). These receptors originate from a middle-aged man who had recovered from COVID-19.

The chain carries TRBV10-3 and TRBJ1-5, with unresolved D. The CDR3 length is 13 residues. Germline CDR1 ENHRY, CDR2 SYGVKD. Trimming took off 8 bases at V and 7 bases at J, with 15 bases between the two ends. The CDR3: CAIAGGHGQPQHF. The CDR3, as DNA: TGTGCCATCGCGGGCGGCCATGGGCAGCCCCAGCATTTT.

This clone showed up just a few times. V is TRBV7-2 and J is TRBJ1-1; D ambiguous. CDR3 length: 12 residues. Trimming shortened V by 4 bases and J by 3 bases, and 6 bases separated the two germline ends. Germline CDR1 SGHTA, CDR2 FQGNSA. In DNA form, the CDR3 reads TGTGCCAGCAGCTCCAGTTACACTGAAGCTTTCTTT. It codes for CASSSSYTEAFF.

This chain uses TRBV27 with TRBJ1-4; 7 positions agree with TRBD1. V was clipped by 3 bases and J by 6 bases; unmatched bases: 4. This CDR3 is built from 14 residues. In germline, CDR1 is MNHEY, CDR2 SMNVEV (reference sequence). In nucleotides, the CDR3 is TGTGCCAGCAGTTTGTACAGGGGAGATGAAAAACTGTTTTTT. Translating gives CASSLYRGDEKLFF.

J is TRBJ1-1 and V is TRBV5-1; 8 bases fit TRBD1. The CDR3 runs 16 residues. Germline CDR1 is SGHRS and CDR2 is YFSETQ. The V segment lost 4 bases and the J segment 0 bases; nucleotides outside the gene matches: 8. CDR3 DNA sequence: TGCGCCAGCAGCACAGGGGACAGGACCATGAACACTGAAGCTTTCTTT. It encodes CASSTGDRTMNTEAFF.

This clone was seen once. The chain joins TRBV19 to TRBJ2-1, with TRBD2 matching 8 bases. CDR1 and CDR2 (germline): LNHDA, SQIVND (reference sequence). The trim removed 1 base at V and 6 bases at J, leaving 2 bases unmatched. The CDR3 loop spans 14 amino acids. The CDR3 sequence is CASSIAGGSNEQFF. The CDR3 DNA sequence: TGTGCCAGTAGTATAGCGGGAGGGAGCAATGAGCAGTTCTTC.

The V and J genes are TRBV7-9 and TRBJ1-3; 7 bases map to TRBD1. V shed 7 bases, J shed 0 bases, and the junction held 3 bases outside the gene matches. Germline-derived CDR1 and CDR2 are SEHNR and FQNEAQ (reference sequence). The CDR3 runs 14 residues. This CDR3 is CASIYRGSGNTIYF. CDR3 DNA: TGTGCCAGCATCTACAGGGGCTCTGGAAACACCATATATTTT. Based on the CDR3 plus reference TRBV7-9 and TRBJ1-3, the full variable domain is DTGVSQNPRHKITKRGQNVTFRCDPISEHNRLYWYRQTLGQGPEFLTYFQNEAQLEKSRLLSDRFSAERPKGSFSTLEIQRTEQGDSAMYLCASIYRGSGNTIYFGEGSWLTVV.

The CDR3 reads CASSVAERGTEAFF. The CDR3 DNA follows: TGTGCCAGCAGCGTAGCTGAAAGGGGGACTGAAGCTTTCTTT. This chain uses TRBV9 with TRBJ1-1; TRBD1 might be the D (6 bases). The CDR3 is 14 amino acids. CDR1 and CDR2 (germline): SGDLS, YYNGEE. Trimming shortened V by 0 bases and J by 5 bases, and 11 bases separated the two germline ends. The full variable domain, with the rest looked up from reference TRBV9 and TRBJ1-1, is DSGVTQTPKHLITATGQRVTLRCSPRSGDLSVYWYQQSLDQGLQFLIQYYNGEERAKGNILERFSAQQFPDLHSELNLSSLELGDSALYFCASSVAERGTEAFFGQGTRLTVV.

The rearrangement links TRBV12-3 or TRBV12-4 to TRBJ1-2, with D possibly TRBD1 on 5 matching bases. V gave up 6 bases and J gave up 7 bases, with 15 bases separating them. The CDR3 consists of 13 residues. This chain's CDR3 is CASSRIQGLGYTF. In DNA, the CDR3 is TGTGCCAGCAGCCGAATTCAGGGTCTTGGCTACACCTTC.

The V call is TRBV5-1, the J call TRBJ2-1, with 7 bases lining up with TRBD1. J lost 5 bases, V lost 1 base, and 3 bases had no gene match. Germline assignment: CDR1 SGHRS and CDR2 YFSETQ. The CDR3 has 14 amino acids. CDR3 protein: CASSLKQGHNEQFF. In DNA form, the CDR3 reads TGCGCCAGCAGCTTGAAACAGGGGCACAATGAGCAGTTCTTC.

The chain couples TRBV5-1 to TRBJ1-3; a weak D match, TRBD1 (5 bases). The CDR3 extends over 15 amino acids. Germline V gene sequence: CDR1 SGHRS, CDR2 YFSETQ. Trimming pared 4 bases from V and 2 bases from J, leaving 13 bases between. CDR3 sequence: CASSPARVTGNTIYF. CDR3 DNA: TGCGCCAGCAGCCCCGCCAGGGTAACTGGAAACACCATATATTTT. Combining the CDR3 with reference TRBV5-1 and TRBJ1-3 gives the whole variable domain KAGVTQTPRYLIKTRGQQVTLSCSPISGHRSVSWYQQTPGQGLQFLFEYFSETQRNKGNFPGRFSGRQFSNSRSEMNVSTLELGDSALYLCASSPARVTGNTIYFGEGSWLTVV.

This clone was found once. The CDR3 loop reads CASSLPGVGEKLFF. The CDR3 DNA reads TGTGCCAGCAGTTTACCCGGTGTCGGTGAAAAACTGTTTTTT. The chain uses TRBV28 and TRBJ1-4; D is undetermined. The CDR3 contains 14 residues. Trimming stripped 2 bases from V and 7 bases from J, with 11 bases between. Per the germline V gene, CDR1 is MDHEN and CDR2 is SYDVKM.

The chain employs TRBV11-3 and TRBJ2-5; a possible D gene is TRBD2 (6 bases). The CDR3 covers 13 residues. Trimming removed 5 bases from V and 9 bases from J, with 16 bases in between. The germline gives CDR1 SGHNT, CDR2 YENEEA. DNA of the CDR3: TGTGCCAGCAGCACCCAGGACGGCGGGGCCCAGTACTTC. This translates into CASSTQDGGAQYF.

This rearrangement joins TRBV4-1 to TRBJ2-5, with 12 bases identical to TRBD2. CDR1 is MGHRA, CDR2 YSYEKL, per germline. V shed 4 bases and J 3 bases; nucleotides not matched to a gene: 6. The CDR3 contains 16 residues. CDR3 residues: CASSLSRLAGEETQYF. The CDR3 DNA is TGCGCCAGCAGCCTCTCGCGACTAGCGGGAGAAGAGACCCAGTACTTC.

This chain connects TRBV18 to TRBJ1-1; D is unresolved. Per the germline V gene, CDR1 is KGHSH and CDR2 is LQKENI. V gave up 3 bases and J gave up 1 base, with 15 bases separating them. The CDR3 runs 16 residues. The CDR3 spells CASSPQMGDANTEAFF. DNA of the CDR3: TGTGCCAGCTCACCCCAAATGGGCGATGCGAACACTGAAGCTTTCTTT. Complete variable domain (other parts from reference TRBV18 and TRBJ1-1): NAGVMQNPRHLVRRRGQEARLRCSPMKGHSHVYWYRQLPEEGLKFMVYLQKENIIDESGMPKERFSAEFPKEGPSILRIQQVVRGDSAAYFCASSPQMGDANTEAFFGQGTRLTVV.

This clone occurred once. The chain uses TRBV7-6 and TRBJ2-1; 10 nucleotides agree with TRBD2. The germline CDR1 and CDR2 sequences are SGHVS and FNYEAQ. V gave up 5 bases and J gave up 7 bases; unmatched junction bases: 11. The CDR3 spans 16 residues. The chain's CDR3 is CASSQQLAGRGNEQFF. CDR3 sequence (DNA): TGTGCCAGCAGCCAACAACTAGCGGGAAGGGGTAATGAGCAGTTCTTC.

This clone turned up a few times. The V and J genes are TRBV5-1 and TRBJ1-1; D gene ambiguous. Per germline, CDR1 SGHRS and CDR2 YFSETQ. The CDR3 spans 14 residues. V lost 3 bases, J lost 0 bases, and 9 bases lay in between. The CDR3 sequence: CASSSQSMNTEAFF. DNA of the CDR3: TGCGCCAGCAGCTCCCAAAGCATGAACACTGAAGCTTTCTTT. The variable domain in full, completed from reference TRBV5-1 and TRBJ1-1, reads KAGVTQTPRYLIKTRGQQVTLSCSPISGHRSVSWYQQTPGQGLQFLFEYFSETQRNKGNFPGRFSGRQFSNSRSEMNVSTLELGDSALYLCASSSQSMNTEAFFGQGTRLTVV.

V and J are TRBV19 and TRBJ1-1; 10 nucleotides agree with TRBD1. The ends lost 9 bases at V and 0 bases at J; junction bases unmatched: 4. CDR1 LNHDA and CDR2 SQIVND come from the germline V gene (reference sequence). The CDR3 is made up of 14 amino acids. As DNA, the CDR3 is TGTGCCAGCCGGGACAGGGGTCTGAACACTGAAGCTTTCTTT. Its translation is CASRDRGLNTEAFF.

This chain links TRBV23-1 with TRBJ2-7; unclear D gene. TRBV23-1 is an open reading frame, and its role is uncertain. The CDR3 contains 16 residues. V was pared by 1 base and J by 4 bases, with 17 bases between. CDR3: CASSQFQVSGEYEQYV. The CDR3 nucleotides read TGCGCCAGCAGTCAATTTCAAGTCTCTGGTGAGTACGAGCAGTACGTC.

The count of this clone is one. This rearrangement joins TRBV6-4 to TRBJ2-1; TRBD1 matches 10 bases. Germline CDR1 is MRHNA and CDR2 is SNTAGT. CDR3 length: 13 residues. V shed 4 bases and J 9 bases; nucleotides not matched to a gene: 3. In DNA form, the CDR3 reads TGTGCCAGCAGTGGGACAGGGGGAATTGAGCAGTTCTTC. This translates into CASSGTGGIEQFF.

The chain couples TRBV5-1 to TRBJ1-1; D is unresolved. This CDR3 comprises 13 residues. With 2 bases removed from V and 1 base from J, the gap between germline ends came to 6 bases. Germline-derived CDR1 and CDR2 are SGHRS and YFSETQ. CDR3 region: CASSLQRNTEAFF. The CDR3 DNA follows: TGCGCCAGCAGCTTACAGAGGAACACTGAAGCTTTCTTT.

The chain recombines TRBV5-1 with TRBJ2-2; D might be TRBD1 (5 bases). V gave up 7 bases and J gave up 4 bases, with 14 bases separating them. The germline gives CDR1 SGHRS, CDR2 YFSETQ. The CDR3 covers 14 residues. CDR3 sequence reads: CASVPGSSTGELFF. The CDR3, as DNA: TGCGCCAGCGTGCCAGGGTCCAGCACCGGGGAGCTGTTTTTT. Together with reference TRBV5-1 and TRBJ2-2, the CDR3 gives the full variable domain: KAGVTQTPRYLIKTRGQQVTLSCSPISGHRSVSWYQQTPGQGLQFLFEYFSETQRNKGNFPGRFSGRQFSNSRSEMNVSTLELGDSALYLCASVPGSSTGELFFGEGSRLTVL.

This clone came up a few times. This sequence joins TRBV7-2 and TRBJ1-4, with 9 bases that match TRBD1. The CDR3 has 15 residues. Germline lookup yields CDR1 SGHTA and CDR2 FQGNSA. With 4 bases clipped from V and 7 bases from J, the junction kept 7 bases outside the gene matches. The CDR3 nucleotides read TGTGCCAGCAGCTGGTGGGACAGGGAGGGTGAAAAACTGTTTTTT. Encoded protein: CASSWWDREGEKLFF.

This chain joins TRBV28 and TRBJ2-5, with 12 bases identical to TRBD1. Losses at the gene ends were 10 bases for V and 5 bases for J; bases not matched to a gene: 2. The germline V gene has CDR1 MDHEN and CDR2 SYDVKM. The CDR3 extends over 12 amino acids. DNA of the CDR3: TGTGCCACCGGGACAGGGGGCGAGACCCAGTACTTC. Translating gives CATGTGGETQYF.

The V call is TRBV11-3, the J call TRBJ2-6; maybe TRBD1 (6 bases). CDR1 is SGHNT and CDR2 is YENEEA in the germline V gene. V lost 4 bases and J 2 bases, leaving 9 bases between the germline ends. The CDR3 spans 15 residues. In nucleotides, the CDR3 is TGTGCCAGCAGCTCACAGGGTACTGGGGCCAACGTCCTGACTTTC. It encodes CASSSQGTGANVLTF.